One and the same sample provided the 12 T cell receptor beta chains below, sequenced in a study of beta chain features in type 1 diabetes. Since all of the isolated RNA was reverse transcribed, expressed TCRB transcripts were what got sequenced. Profiling relied on immunoSEQ multiplex PCR, and the TCRdb table lists in-frame clones only, not all of them. Of 620,000 or so clones in the sample, less than 20% were seen once. The specimen sequenced was naive CD4+ T cells from blood. Source of these receptors: a man aged 18 to 30 in good health.

This clone occurred a few times. This chain joins TRBV6-1 and TRBJ1-2; D may be TRBD1 (5 bases). The CDR3 is 14 amino acids. V was shortened by 6 bases and J by 3 bases, with 14 bases between the two germline ends. Germline loops: CDR1 MNHNS, CDR2 SASEGT. The CDR3 protein is CASRARDGYYGYTF. CDR3 bases: TGTGCCAGCAGAGCCAGGGACGGATACTATGGCTACACCTTC.

This clone was detected only a few times. The rearrangement uses TRBV5-4 and TRBJ2-7; tentatively, D is TRBD2 (5 bases). Trimming shortened V by 4 bases and J by 0 bases, and 14 bases separated the two germline ends. The CDR3 sequence is 15 residues long. Germline V gene data show CDR1 as SGHNT and CDR2 as YYREEE (reference sequence). This CDR3 is CASSEVAGNSYEQYF. The CDR3 DNA reads TGTGCCAGCAGCGAGGTGGCGGGTAACTCCTACGAGCAGTACTTC.

The CDR3 DNA sequence: TGTGCCATCAGTGAAGGGAACACTGAAGCTTTCTTT. Translated, it gives CAISEGNTEAFF. V is TRBV10-3 and J is TRBJ1-1, with no clear D. Germline V gives CDR1 ENHRY, CDR2 SYGVKD. The length of the CDR3 is 12 residues. V lost 3 bases, J lost 1 base, and 3 bases lay in between.

About this clone itself: One junction end does not reproduce the germline sequence, and a read error may be involved. The genes are TRBV6-6 and TRBJ2-7, with 8 bases that match TRBD1. This CDR3 region has 14 residues. Germline V gene data show CDR1 as MNHNY and CDR2 as SVGAGI (reference sequence). This CDR3 reads CSSSKLGQGYEQYF. Here the CDR3 DNA reads TGTTCCAGCAGTAAACTCGGACAGGGCTACGAGCAGTACTTC.

The genes are TRBV11-2 and TRBJ2-7, with D unresolved. CDR3 length: 14 amino acids. Germline V lookup: CDR1 SGHAT, CDR2 FQNNGV. The V end lost 0 bases, the J end lost 2 bases, and 8 bases lay between the germline ends. This CDR3 reads CASSLEGTAYEQYF. CDR3 DNA: TGTGCCAGCAGCTTAGAAGGCACCGCCTACGAGCAGTACTTC. Full variable domain (outside the CDR3, taken from reference TRBV11-2 and TRBJ2-7): EAGVAQSPRYKIIEKRQSVAFWCNPISGHATLYWYQQILGQGPKLLIQFQNNGVVDDSQLPKDRFSAERLKGVDSTLKIQPAKLEDSAVYLCASSLEGTAYEQYFGPGTRLTVT.

This clone was seen a few times. The J gene is TRBJ1-1, the V gene TRBV7-9; 8 positions match TRBD1. This CDR3 is built from 11 residues. V shed 5 bases and J 11 bases; nucleotides not matched to a gene: 4. The germline V gene has CDR1 SEHNR and CDR2 FQNEAQ (reference sequence). The chain's CDR3 is CASSGRTGAFF. In DNA, the CDR3 is TGTGCCAGCAGCGGCCGGACAGGGGCTTTCTTT.

The chain employs TRBV28 and TRBJ1-1; a possible D gene is TRBD1 (5 bases). This CDR3 has 15 amino acids. Germline V gene data show CDR1 as MDHEN and CDR2 as SYDVKM. Deletions cut 3 bases from V and 0 bases from J, with 11 bases between. The DNA of the CDR3 is TGTGCCAGCAGTTTGGGGGGAACGTTGAACACTGAAGCTTTCTTT. Translated: CASSLGGTLNTEAFF.

This clone showed up just a few times. The rearrangement links TRBV30 to TRBJ1-5; D is uncertain. CDR3 length: 15 residues. V was trimmed by 0 bases and J by 4 bases, leaving 13 bases between them. Germline CDR1 is GTSNPN and CDR2 is SVGIG (reference sequence). CDR3 coding DNA: TGTGCCTGGAGTGTACTTGGGATTATTAATCAGCCCCAGCATTTT. Residues: CAWSVLGIINQPQHF.

To note about this clone: Distinct nucleotide sequences in the sample also encode this CDR3. The chain uses TRBV10-3 and TRBJ2-1; D is possibly TRBD1 (6 bases). This CDR3 is 12 amino acids long. CDR1 and CDR2 (germline): ENHRY, SYGVKD. Deletions cut 0 bases from V and 10 bases from J, with 7 bases between. CDR3 amino acids: CAISESRGEQFF. In nucleotides, the CDR3 is TGTGCCATCAGTGAGTCCAGGGGCGAGCAGTTCTTC.

This clone turned up a few times. The chain uses TRBV5-4 and TRBJ2-1, with TRBD2 matching 7 bases. The trim removed 2 bases at V and 5 bases at J, leaving 7 bases unmatched. The CDR3 contains 15 residues. Germline V gene sequence: CDR1 SGHNT, CDR2 YYREEE (reference sequence). Here the CDR3 DNA reads TGTGCCAGCAGCTTAAGCGGGACGATAAACAATGAGCAGTTCTTC. Translated: CASSLSGTINNEQFF.

The V call is TRBV9, the J call TRBJ2-1, with 10 nucleotides matching TRBD2. The V segment lost 0 bases and the J segment 0 bases; nucleotides outside the gene matches: 6. The germline gives CDR1 SGDLS, CDR2 YYNGEE. This CDR3 has 18 amino acids. The CDR3 reads CASSVGPSSGSSYNEQFF. Here the CDR3 DNA reads TGTGCCAGCAGCGTAGGTCCGTCTAGCGGGAGCTCCTACAATGAGCAGTTCTTC.

The chain couples TRBV23-1 to TRBJ2-7; TRBD1 matches at 8 bases. TRBV23-1 is an ORF for which the function is uncertain. The CDR3 runs to 16 residues. V dropped 2 bases and J dropped 12; count of bases not matched to a gene: 18. The CDR3 here is CASSQGLDRVGFVRYF. CDR3 DNA: TGCGCCAGCAGTCAAGGATTGGACAGGGTGGGTTTCGTGCGGTACTTC.